This T cell receptor beta chain appears in the sequencing data of a study of blood T cell repertoires in COVID-19. Across the study: PBMCs, B-cell-depleted T cells, or T cells were the source of the cDNA or gDNA that made up the material.

Per the original data handling: Reference gene primer amplification in the assay estimated nucleated cell counts. Here immunoSEQ multiplex PCR was the method, and the copy in TCRdb shows in-frame clones only, minus some. The DNA was the basis for D and trimming; V, J and clone size are from that table. The sample has 190,000 or so clones, more than 85% seen once. The CDR3 contains 14 residues. J lost 4 bases, V lost 4 bases, and 3 bases had no gene match. Germline loops: CDR1 SNHLY, CDR2 FYNNEI. Sequencing was carried out using peripheral blood. The J gene is TRBJ1-5, the V gene TRBV2; 8 bases align to TRBD1. This TCR was recovered from a man aged 35 to 55 with active or convalescent COVID-19. CDR3 loop: CASSVRDRNQPQHF. In nucleotides, the CDR3 is TGTGCCAGCAGTGTCCGGGACAGGAATCAGCCCCAGCATTTT.